A single sample gave rise to the 15 T cell receptor beta chains below, sequenced in a study of control samples from healthy donors and cancer patients. The repertoire was sequenced with immunoSEQ multiplex PCR; TCRdb's copy has only in-frame clones and lacks some. The sample carries 260,000 or so clones, 82% recorded once. Sequenced sample: PBMCs. These receptors came from a woman aged 60-70 years with lung cancer.

V usage is TRBV27 and J usage is TRBJ1-2; D may be TRBD1 (5 bases). Germline CDR1 reads MNHEY; CDR2 reads SMNVEV (reference sequence). This CDR3 region has 15 residues. V was pared by 2 bases and J by 4 bases, with 14 bases between. The CDR3 DNA sequence: TGTGCCAGCAGTTTAGGAGCGTTGGGGGGCTATGGCTACACCTTC. Translated, it gives CASSLGALGGYGYTF.

This clone was seen only a few times. V and J are TRBV2 and TRBJ1-1; D remains ambiguous. The CDR3 covers 12 residues. V was pared by 7 bases and J by 0 bases, with 6 bases between. From germline, CDR1 is SNHLY and CDR2 FYNNEI. CDR3 in DNA: TGTGCCAGCATCCGGTTGAACACTGAAGCTTTCTTT. This sequence encodes CASIRLNTEAFF.

The chain couples TRBV9 to TRBJ2-3; 8 nucleotides line up with TRBD1. This CDR3 region has 14 residues. With V trimmed by 0 bases and J by 6 bases, 3 bases remained unmatched. The germline gives CDR1 SGDLS, CDR2 YYNGEE. CDR3 nucleotide sequence: TGTGCCAGCAGCGTAGGGACAGGGACGGATACGCAGTATTTT. Translated, it gives CASSVGTGTDTQYF.

J is TRBJ1-5 and V is TRBV5-6; D not certain. Trimming cost V 0 bases and J 5 bases, with 6 bases left between them. The CDR3 loop spans 13 amino acids. From germline, CDR1 is SGHDT and CDR2 YYEEEE. The CDR3 reads CASSLDPDQPQHF. CDR3 DNA sequence: TGTGCCAGCAGCTTGGATCCTGATCAGCCCCAGCATTTT.

V gene TRBV28 combines with J gene TRBJ2-7; TRBD1 aligns across 9 bases. CDR3 length equals 16 residues. The V gene end was trimmed by 2 bases and the J gene end by 3 bases; junction bases not matched to a gene: 8. Germline-derived CDR1 and CDR2 are MDHEN and SYDVKM. The CDR3 here is CASSLPGDRAVYEQYF. The CDR3 DNA sequence: TGTGCCAGCAGTTTACCAGGGGACAGGGCCGTCTACGAGCAGTACTTC.

The chain couples TRBV7-2 to TRBJ2-7; the match to TRBD2 covers 8 bases. This CDR3 has 15 residues. The junction had 7 bases not matched to a gene; V was cut back by 2 bases and J by 4 bases. Germline V gives CDR1 SGHTA, CDR2 FQGNSA. This CDR3 reads CASSLMGLEQYEQYF. CDR3 bases: TGTGCCAGCAGCTTAATGGGACTAGAGCAATACGAGCAGTACTTC.

V gene TRBV24-1 combines with J gene TRBJ1-4; D is unresolved. The V and J ends lost 2 bases and 7 bases respectively, with 16 bases between them. The CDR3 is made up of 16 amino acids. In germline, CDR1 is KGHDR, CDR2 SFDVKD. CDR3 region: CATSDSLDVGGEKLFF. In nucleotides, the CDR3 is TGTGCCACCAGTGATTCCCTGGACGTGGGAGGTGAAAAACTGTTTTTT.

This clone was picked up one time. This sequence joins TRBV7-9 and TRBJ2-5; 8 bases fit TRBD2. The trim removed 2 bases at V and 5 bases at J, leaving 10 bases unmatched. This CDR3 comprises 16 residues. Germline-derived CDR1 and CDR2 are SEHNR and FQNEAQ (reference sequence). In DNA form, the CDR3 reads TGTGCCAGCAGCTTAATGGGAAGACGGGAGGGGGAGACCCAGTACTTC. Translated, it gives CASSLMGRREGETQYF.

J is TRBJ2-2 and V is TRBV2; 9 bases align to TRBD1. Germline CDR1 SNHLY, CDR2 FYNNEI. V trimming: 4 bases; J trimming: 0 bases; junction bases outside the gene matches: 3. The CDR3 length is 16 residues. DNA of the CDR3: TGTGCCAGCAGTGCACAGGGGGCCCCGAACACCGGGGAGCTGTTTTTT. The encoded protein is CASSAQGAPNTGELFF. Supplemented by reference TRBV2 and TRBJ2-2, the full variable domain reads EPEVTQTPSHQVTQMGQEVILRCVPISNHLYFYWYRQILGQKVEFLVSFYNNEISEKSEIFDDQFSVERPDGSNFTLKIRSTKLEDSAMYFCASSAQGAPNTGELFFGEGSRLTVL.

The chain combines TRBV10-3 with TRBJ1-3; 7 bases map to TRBD1. Trimming at V came to 7 bases and at J to 0 bases, leaving 6 bases not matched to a gene. There are 15 residues in the CDR3. Germline CDR1 ENHRY, CDR2 SYGVKD. In DNA form, the CDR3 reads TGTGCCATCACCCGGGACAGTCTCTCTGGAAACACCATATATTTT. Protein: CAITRDSLSGNTIYF.

J is TRBJ2-2 and V is TRBV9; 13 positions match TRBD2. The CDR3 contains 15 residues. Unmatched junction bases numbered 6, after V lost 7 bases and J lost 6 bases. The germline CDR1 and CDR2 sequences are SGDLS and YYNGEE. The CDR3 is CASGGTSGIAGELFF. The CDR3 DNA follows: TGTGCCAGCGGGGGGACTAGCGGGATCGCCGGGGAGCTGTTTTTT.

The chain uses TRBV20-1 and TRBJ2-1; D remains unclear. Germline CDR1 is DFQATT and CDR2 is SNEGSKA (reference sequence). V lost 3 bases and J 0 bases, leaving 15 bases between the germline ends. CDR3 length: 16 residues. The CDR3 protein is CSASSLGSSSYNEQFF. The CDR3 DNA reads TGCAGTGCTAGTTCCCTGGGGTCCAGCTCCTACAATGAGCAGTTCTTC.

The rearrangement links TRBV5-4 to TRBJ2-5; 11 nucleotides align to TRBD2. With 4 bases clipped from V and 1 base from J, the junction kept 6 bases outside the gene matches. The CDR3 extends over 16 amino acids. Germline lookup yields CDR1 SGHNT and CDR2 YYREEE (reference sequence). This CDR3 is CASSKTSGAAQETQYF. CDR3 DNA: TGTGCCAGCAGCAAGACTAGCGGGGCGGCCCAAGAGACCCAGTACTTC.

The J gene is TRBJ2-2, the V gene TRBV21-1; TRBD2, the table's D call, was not compared with the DNA. TRBV21-1 is a pseudogene. The CDR3 sequence is 17 residues long. The CDR3 loop is CASSPLFRLVDPGELFF. CDR3 DNA: TGTGCCAGCAGCCCCCTGTTTCGACTAGTAGATCCCGGGGAGCTGTTTTTT.

The V gene is TRBV6-6, the J gene TRBJ1-1; 7 bases match TRBD1. There are 15 residues in the CDR3. V was pared by 6 bases and J by 7 bases, with 14 bases of the junction left unmatched. CDR1 MNHNY and CDR2 SVGAGI come from the germline V gene (reference sequence). The DNA for the CDR3 is TGTGCCAGCAGCCCAGGGGGGGCCCTGGGGCATGAAGCTTTCTTT. This translates into CASSPGGALGHEAFF.